This T cell receptor (beta chain) appears in the sequencing data of a study of T cell changes during pregnancy in multiple sclerosis. The CDR3 is 14 residues long. Germline values: CDR1 MNHNS, CDR2 SASEGT. The V and J ends lost 2 bases and 4 bases respectively, with 11 bases between them. Generated by immunoSEQ multiplex PCR, the TCRdb table keeps only in-frame clones and is missing some. The sample holds about 75,000 clones, roughly 90% seen once. This receptor was identified in a female donor in good health, enrolled as a control in a pregnancy study. The specimen comprised peripheral blood, sampled in the first trimester of pregnancy. V gene TRBV6-1 combines with J gene TRBJ1-1; D is uncertain. In DNA, the CDR3 is TGTGCCAGCAGTGAACCGGGAGGAAGCACTGAAGCTTTCTTT. Its translation: CASSEPGGSTEAFF.